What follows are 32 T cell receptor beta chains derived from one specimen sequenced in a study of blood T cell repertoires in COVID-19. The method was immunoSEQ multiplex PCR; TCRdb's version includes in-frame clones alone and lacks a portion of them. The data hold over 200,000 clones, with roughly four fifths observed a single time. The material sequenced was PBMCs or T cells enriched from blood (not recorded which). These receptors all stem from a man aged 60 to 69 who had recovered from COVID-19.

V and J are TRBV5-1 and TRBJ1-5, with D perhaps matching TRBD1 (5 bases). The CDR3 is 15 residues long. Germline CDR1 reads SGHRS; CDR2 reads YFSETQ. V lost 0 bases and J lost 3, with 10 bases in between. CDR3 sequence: CASSLGQGPNQPQHF. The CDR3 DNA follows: TGCGCCAGCAGCTTGGGGCAGGGTCCCAATCAGCCCCAGCATTTT.

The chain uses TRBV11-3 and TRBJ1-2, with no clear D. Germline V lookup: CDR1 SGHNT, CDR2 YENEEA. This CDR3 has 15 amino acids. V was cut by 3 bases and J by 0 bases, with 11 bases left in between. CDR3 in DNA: TGTGCCAGCAGCTTGGGAGCGAGCCCTAACTATGGCTACACCTTC. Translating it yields CASSLGASPNYGYTF. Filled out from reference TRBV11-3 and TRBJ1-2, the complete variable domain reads EAGVVQSPRYKIIEKKQPVAFWCNPISGHNTLYWYLQNLGQGPELLIRYENEEAVDDSQLPKDRFSAERLKGVDSTLKIQPAELGDSAVYLCASSLGASPNYGYTFGSGTRLTVV.

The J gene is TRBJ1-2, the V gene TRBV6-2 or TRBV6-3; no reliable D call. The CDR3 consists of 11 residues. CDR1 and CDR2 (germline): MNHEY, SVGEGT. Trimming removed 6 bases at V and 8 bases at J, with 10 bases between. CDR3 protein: CASSDLGGYTF. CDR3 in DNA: TGTGCCAGCAGCGACCTAGGCGGCTACACCTTC.

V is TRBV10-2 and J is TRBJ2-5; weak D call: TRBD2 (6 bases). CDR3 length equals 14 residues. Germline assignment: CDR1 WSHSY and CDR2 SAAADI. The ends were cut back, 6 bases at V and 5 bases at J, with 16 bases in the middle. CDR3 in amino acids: CASRKEGLFETQYF. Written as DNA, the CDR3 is TGCGCCAGCAGGAAGGAGGGGTTGTTTGAGACCCAGTACTTC.

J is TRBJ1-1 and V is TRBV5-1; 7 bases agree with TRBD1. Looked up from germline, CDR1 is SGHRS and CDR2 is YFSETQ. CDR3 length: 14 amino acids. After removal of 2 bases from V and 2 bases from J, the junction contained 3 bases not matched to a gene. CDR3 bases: TGCGCCAGCAGCTTTCGACAGGGAAACACTGAAGCTTTCTTT. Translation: CASSFRQGNTEAFF.

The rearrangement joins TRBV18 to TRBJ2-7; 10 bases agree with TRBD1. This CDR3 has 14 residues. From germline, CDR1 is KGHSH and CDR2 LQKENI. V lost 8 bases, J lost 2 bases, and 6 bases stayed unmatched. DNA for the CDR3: TGTGCCAGCGATCCCGGGACAGGGGCCTACGAGCAGTACTTC. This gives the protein CASDPGTGAYEQYF. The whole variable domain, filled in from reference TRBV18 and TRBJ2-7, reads NAGVMQNPRHLVRRRGQEARLRCSPMKGHSHVYWYRQLPEEGLKFMVYLQKENIIDESGMPKERFSAEFPKEGPSILRIQQVVRGDSAAYFCASDPGTGAYEQYFGPGTRLTVT.

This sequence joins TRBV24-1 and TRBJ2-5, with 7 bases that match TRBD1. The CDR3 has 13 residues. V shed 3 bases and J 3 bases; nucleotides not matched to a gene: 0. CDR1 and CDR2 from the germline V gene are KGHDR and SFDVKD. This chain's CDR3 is CATSDGTEETQYF. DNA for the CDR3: TGTGCCACCAGTGATGGGACAGAAGAGACCCAGTACTTC.

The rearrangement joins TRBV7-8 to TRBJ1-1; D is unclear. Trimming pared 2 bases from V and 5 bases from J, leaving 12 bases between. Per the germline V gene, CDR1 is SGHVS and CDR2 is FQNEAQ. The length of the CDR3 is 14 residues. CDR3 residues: CASSLNEGWTEAFF. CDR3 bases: TGTGCCAGCAGCTTAAATGAGGGTTGGACTGAAGCTTTCTTT.

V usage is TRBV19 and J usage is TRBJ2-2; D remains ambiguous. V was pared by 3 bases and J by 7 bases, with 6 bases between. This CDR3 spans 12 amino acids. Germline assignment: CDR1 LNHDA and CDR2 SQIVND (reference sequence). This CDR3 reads CASSIAFGELFF. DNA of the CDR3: TGTGCCAGTAGTATTGCGTTCGGGGAGCTGTTTTTT.

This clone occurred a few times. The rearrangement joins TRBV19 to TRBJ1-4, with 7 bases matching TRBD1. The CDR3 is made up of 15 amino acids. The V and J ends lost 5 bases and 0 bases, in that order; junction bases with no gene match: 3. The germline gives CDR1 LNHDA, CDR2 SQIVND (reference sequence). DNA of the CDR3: TGTGCCAGTAGTCTCGGACAGGCAACTAATGAAAAACTGTTTTTT. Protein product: CASSLGQATNEKLFF.

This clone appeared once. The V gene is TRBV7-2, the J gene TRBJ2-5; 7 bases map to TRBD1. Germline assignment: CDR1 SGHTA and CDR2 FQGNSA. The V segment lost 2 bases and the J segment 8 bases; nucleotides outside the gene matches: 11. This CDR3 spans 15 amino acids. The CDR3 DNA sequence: TGTGCCAGCAGCTTAACGACAGGGCTCGGCGGAACCCAGTACTTC. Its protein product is CASSLTTGLGGTQYF.

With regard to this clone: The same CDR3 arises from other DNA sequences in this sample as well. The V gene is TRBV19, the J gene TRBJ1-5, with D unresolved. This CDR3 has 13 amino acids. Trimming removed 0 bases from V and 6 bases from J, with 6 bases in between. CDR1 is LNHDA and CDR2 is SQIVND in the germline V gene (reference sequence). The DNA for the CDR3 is TGTGCCAGTAGTATAGATCGAGGTCAGCCCCAGCATTTT. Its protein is CASSIDRGQPQHF.

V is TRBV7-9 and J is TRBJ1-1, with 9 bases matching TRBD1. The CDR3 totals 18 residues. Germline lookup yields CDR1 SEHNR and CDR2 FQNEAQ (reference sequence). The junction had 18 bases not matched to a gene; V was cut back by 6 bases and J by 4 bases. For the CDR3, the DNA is TGTGCCAGCAGTTCGAGAGTCCCGGGACAGGGTTGGGGCACTGAAGCTTTCTTT. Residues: CASSSRVPGQGWGTEAFF.

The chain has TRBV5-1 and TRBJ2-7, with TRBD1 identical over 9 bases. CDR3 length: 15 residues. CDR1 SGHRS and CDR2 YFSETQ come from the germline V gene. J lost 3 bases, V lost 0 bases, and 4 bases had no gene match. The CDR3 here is CASSLAGQGYYEQYF. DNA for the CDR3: TGCGCCAGCAGCTTGGCAGGACAGGGGTACTACGAGCAGTACTTC.

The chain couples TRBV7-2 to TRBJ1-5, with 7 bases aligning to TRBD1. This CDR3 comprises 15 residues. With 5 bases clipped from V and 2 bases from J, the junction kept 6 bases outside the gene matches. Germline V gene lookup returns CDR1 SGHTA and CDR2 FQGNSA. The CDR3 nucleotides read TGTGCCAGCAGCGGAGGGGGCTGGGGCAATCAGCCCCAGCATTTT. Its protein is CASSGGGWGNQPQHF. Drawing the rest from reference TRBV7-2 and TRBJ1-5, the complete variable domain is GAGVSQSPSNKVTEKGKDVELRCDPISGHTALYWYRQSLGQGLEFLIYFQGNSAPDKSGLPSDRFSAERTGGSVSTLTIQRTQQEDSAVYLCASSGGGWGNQPQHFGDGTRLSIL.

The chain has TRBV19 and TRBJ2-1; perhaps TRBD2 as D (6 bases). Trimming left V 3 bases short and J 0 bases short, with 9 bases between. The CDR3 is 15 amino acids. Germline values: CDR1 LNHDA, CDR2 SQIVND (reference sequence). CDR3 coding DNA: TGTGCCAGTAGTATTTCCGGGAGCTCCTACAATGAGCAGTTCTTC. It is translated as CASSISGSSYNEQFF.

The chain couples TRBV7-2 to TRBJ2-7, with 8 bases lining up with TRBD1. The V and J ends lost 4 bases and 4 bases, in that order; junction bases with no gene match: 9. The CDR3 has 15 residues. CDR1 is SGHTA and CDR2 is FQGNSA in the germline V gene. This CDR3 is CASSSGQGDLYEQYF. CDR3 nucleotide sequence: TGTGCCAGCAGCTCTGGACAGGGTGATCTGTACGAGCAGTACTTC. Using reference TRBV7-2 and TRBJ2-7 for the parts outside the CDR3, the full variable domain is GAGVSQSPSNKVTEKGKDVELRCDPISGHTALYWYRQSLGQGLEFLIYFQGNSAPDKSGLPSDRFSAERTGGSVSTLTIQRTQQEDSAVYLCASSSGQGDLYEQYFGPGTRLTVT.

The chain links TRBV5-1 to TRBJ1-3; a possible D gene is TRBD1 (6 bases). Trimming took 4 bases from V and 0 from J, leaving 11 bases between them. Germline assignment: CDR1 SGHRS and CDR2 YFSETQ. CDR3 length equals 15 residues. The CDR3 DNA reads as TGCGCCAGCAGCATGACAGGATTCTCTGGAAACACCATATATTTT. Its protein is CASSMTGFSGNTIYF.

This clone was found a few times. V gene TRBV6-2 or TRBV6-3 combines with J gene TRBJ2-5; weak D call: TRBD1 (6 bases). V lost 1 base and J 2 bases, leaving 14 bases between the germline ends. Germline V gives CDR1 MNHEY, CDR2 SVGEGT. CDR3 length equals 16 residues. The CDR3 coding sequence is TGTGCCAGCAGTTACTTGGGGGCCGTGGGGCAAGAGACCCAGTACTTC. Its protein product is CASSYLGAVGQETQYF.

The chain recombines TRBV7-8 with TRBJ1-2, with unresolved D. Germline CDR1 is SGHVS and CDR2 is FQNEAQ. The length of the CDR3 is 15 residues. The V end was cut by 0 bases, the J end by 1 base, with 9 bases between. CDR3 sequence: CASSLARTDNYGYTF. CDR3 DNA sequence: TGTGCCAGCAGCTTAGCGAGGACTGATAACTATGGCTACACCTTC.

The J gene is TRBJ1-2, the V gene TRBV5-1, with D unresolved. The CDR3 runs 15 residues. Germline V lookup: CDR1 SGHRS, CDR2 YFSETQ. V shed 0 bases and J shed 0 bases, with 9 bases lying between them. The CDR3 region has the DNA TGCGCCAGCAGCTTGGAAGGGAGTCCTAACTATGGCTACACCTTC. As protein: CASSLEGSPNYGYTF.

CDR3 loop: CASSRSGGLDTQYF. CDR3 bases: TGTGCCAGCTCAAGGTCAGGGGGCTTGGATACGCAGTATTTT. V and J are TRBV18 and TRBJ2-3, with 8 nucleotides matching TRBD1. Germline V gene data show CDR1 as KGHSH and CDR2 as LQKENI. Trimming at V came to 5 bases and at J to 6 bases, leaving 7 bases not matched to a gene. CDR3 length equals 14 residues. Variable domain in full (rest from reference TRBV18 and TRBJ2-3): NAGVMQNPRHLVRRRGQEARLRCSPMKGHSHVYWYRQLPEEGLKFMVYLQKENIIDESGMPKERFSAEFPKEGPSILRIQQVVRGDSAAYFCASSRSGGLDTQYFGPGTRLTVL.

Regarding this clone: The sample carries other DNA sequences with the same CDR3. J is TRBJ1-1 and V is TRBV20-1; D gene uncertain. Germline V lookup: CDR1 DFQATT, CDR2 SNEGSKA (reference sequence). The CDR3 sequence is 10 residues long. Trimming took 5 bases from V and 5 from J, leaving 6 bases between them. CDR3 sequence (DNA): TGCAGTGCTTCGAGGACTGAAGCTTTCTTT. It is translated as CSASRTEAFF.

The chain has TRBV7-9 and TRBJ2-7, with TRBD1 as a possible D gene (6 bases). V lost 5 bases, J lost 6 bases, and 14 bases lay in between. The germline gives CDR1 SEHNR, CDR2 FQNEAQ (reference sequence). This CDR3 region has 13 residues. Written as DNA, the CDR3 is TGTGCCAGCAGCCCAGGACAGCGGCTCGAGCAGTACTTC. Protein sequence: CASSPGQRLEQYF.

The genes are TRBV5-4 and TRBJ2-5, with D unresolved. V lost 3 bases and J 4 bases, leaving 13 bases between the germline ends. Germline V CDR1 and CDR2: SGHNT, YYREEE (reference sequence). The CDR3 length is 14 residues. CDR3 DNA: TGTGCCAGCAGCTCCCGCCTAGAATCAGAGACCCAGTACTTC. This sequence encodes CASSSRLESETQYF.

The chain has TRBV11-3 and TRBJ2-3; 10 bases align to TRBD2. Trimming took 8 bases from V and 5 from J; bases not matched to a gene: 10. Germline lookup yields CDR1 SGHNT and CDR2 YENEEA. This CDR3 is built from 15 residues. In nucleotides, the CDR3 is TGTGCCAGCGAGGGAGCGGGGGGGCTGGAAGATACGCAGTATTTT. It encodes CASEGAGGLEDTQYF. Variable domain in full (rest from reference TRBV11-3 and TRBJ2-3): EAGVVQSPRYKIIEKKQPVAFWCNPISGHNTLYWYLQNLGQGPELLIRYENEEAVDDSQLPKDRFSAERLKGVDSTLKIQPAELGDSAVYLCASEGAGGLEDTQYFGPGTRLTVL.

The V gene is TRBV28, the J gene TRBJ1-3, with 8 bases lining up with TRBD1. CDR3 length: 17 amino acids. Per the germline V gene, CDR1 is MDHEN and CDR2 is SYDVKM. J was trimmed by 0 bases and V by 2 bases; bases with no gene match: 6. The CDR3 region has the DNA TGTGCCAGCAGTTTACAGGGGGCGGGTAACTCTGGAAACACCATATATTTT. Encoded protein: CASSLQGAGNSGNTIYF.

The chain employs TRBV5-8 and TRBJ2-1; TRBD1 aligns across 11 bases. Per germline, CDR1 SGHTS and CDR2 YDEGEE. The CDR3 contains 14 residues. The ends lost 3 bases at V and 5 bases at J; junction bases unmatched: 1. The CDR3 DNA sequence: TGTGCCAGCAGCTGGACAGGGGGCCACAATGAGCAGTTCTTC. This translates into CASSWTGGHNEQFF.

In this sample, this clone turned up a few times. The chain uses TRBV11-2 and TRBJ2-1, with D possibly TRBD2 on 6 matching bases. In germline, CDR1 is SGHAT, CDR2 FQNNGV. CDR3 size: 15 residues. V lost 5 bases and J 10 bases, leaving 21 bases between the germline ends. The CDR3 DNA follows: TGTGCCAGCAGCCCAAAGCTCGGGGGAGGCCGGGAGCAGTTCTTC. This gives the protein CASSPKLGGGREQFF.

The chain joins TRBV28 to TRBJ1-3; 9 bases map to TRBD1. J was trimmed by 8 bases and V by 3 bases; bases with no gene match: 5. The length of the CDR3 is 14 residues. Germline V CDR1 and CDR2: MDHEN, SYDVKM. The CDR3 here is CASSFPDRGHTIYF. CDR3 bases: TGTGCCAGCAGTTTTCCGGACAGGGGACACACCATATATTTT. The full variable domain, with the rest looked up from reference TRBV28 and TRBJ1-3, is DVKVTQSSRYLVKRTGEKVFLECVQDMDHENMFWYRQDPGLGLRLIYFSYDVKMKEKGDIPEGYSVSREKKERFSLILESASTNQTSMYLCASSFPDRGHTIYFGEGSWLTVV.

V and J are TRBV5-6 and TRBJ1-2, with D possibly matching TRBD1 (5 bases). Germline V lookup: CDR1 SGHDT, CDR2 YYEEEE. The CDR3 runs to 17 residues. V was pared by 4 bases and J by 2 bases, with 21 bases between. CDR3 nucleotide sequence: TGTGCCAGCAGCACCGAGCGGGTCGCAGGGTGGAACTATGGCTACACCTTC. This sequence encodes CASSTERVAGWNYGYTF.

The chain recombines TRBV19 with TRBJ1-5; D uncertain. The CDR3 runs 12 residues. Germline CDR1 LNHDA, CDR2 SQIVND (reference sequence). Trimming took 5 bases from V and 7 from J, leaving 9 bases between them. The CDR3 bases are TGTGCCAGTAGTGCGATGGAGCAGCCCCAGCATTTT. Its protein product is CASSAMEQPQHF.